The 10 T cell receptor beta chains reported below all come from one sample, sequenced in a study of T cell responses to AZD1222 COVID-19 vaccine. Some clones are missing from TCRdb's copy, which holds only in-frame ones; the method was immunoSEQ multiplex PCR. In the table there are 120,000 or so clones, 70% to 90% of which are singletons. Material: peripheral blood, obtained on day 0 of AZD1222 vaccination. Receptors were obtained from an adult in good health.

The chain carries TRBV5-4 and TRBJ2-7, with unresolved D. Between the trimmed V and J ends, which lost 1 base and 7 bases, there was a span of 6 bases. The germline CDR1 and CDR2 sequences are SGHNT and YYREEE (reference sequence). This CDR3 has 11 amino acids. The CDR3 coding sequence is TGTGCCAGCAGCTTGTACGGGGAGCAGTACTTC. Amino acids: CASSLYGEQYF.

The CDR3 region is CAITPTTGLGGYTF. CDR3 in DNA: TGTGCCATCACCCCAACAACAGGGCTGGGTGGCTACACCTTC. The chain is built from TRBV19 and TRBJ1-2, with D possibly TRBD1 on 6 matching bases. Germline CDR1 LNHDA, CDR2 SQIVND (reference sequence). The CDR3 has 14 residues. Trimming shortened V by 10 bases and J by 7 bases, and 22 bases separated the two germline ends.

The chain is built from TRBV6-5 and TRBJ1-1; 7 positions match TRBD1. The CDR3 has 13 residues. V shed 6 bases and J 4 bases; nucleotides not matched to a gene: 5. CDR1 is MNHEY and CDR2 is SVGAGI in the germline V gene. As DNA, the CDR3 is TGTGCCAGCAGGACAGGGAGGTCCACTGAAGCTTTCTTT. This encodes CASRTGRSTEAFF.

This rearrangement joins TRBV6-6 to TRBJ2-5; 9 bases line up with TRBD1. J gave up 4 bases and V 6 bases, and 6 bases lay outside the gene matches. The CDR3 has 14 amino acids. CDR1 is MNHNY and CDR2 is SVGAGI in the germline V gene (reference sequence). CDR3 in DNA: TGTGCCAGCAGCGAGACAGGGGGGCTAGAGACCCAGTACTTC. It specifies CASSETGGLETQYF.

The chain is built from TRBV11-2 and TRBJ1-2; the match to TRBD1 covers 8 bases. This CDR3 has 15 amino acids. The junction had 8 bases not matched to a gene; V was cut back by 1 base and J by 7 bases. Germline V gives CDR1 SGHAT, CDR2 FQNNGV. CDR3 nucleotide sequence: TGTGCCAGCAGCTTAGGTACCCCAGGGGGCAGTGGCTACACCTTC. Protein: CASSLGTPGGSGYTF.

The chain carries TRBV6-6 and TRBJ2-1; D may be TRBD2 (5 bases). The germline V gene has CDR1 MNHNY and CDR2 SVGAGI (reference sequence). V lost 2 bases to trimming and J lost 0 bases, with 11 bases between them. This CDR3 spans 16 amino acids. In DNA form, the CDR3 reads TGTGCCAGCAGTTACCCGCCTGGGAGCTCCTACAATGAGCAGTTCTTC. Amino acids: CASSYPPGSSYNEQFF.

This clone is a singleton in its sample. The rearrangement links TRBV27 to TRBJ2-7, with TRBD2 as a possible D gene (5 bases). V dropped 2 bases and J dropped 7 bases, with 18 bases sitting between them. CDR3 size: 15 residues. Per germline, CDR1 MNHEY and CDR2 SMNVEV (reference sequence). CDR3 sequence (DNA): TGTGCCAGCAGTTTAGGAACAGCGTACCCGGGAGAGCAGTACTTC. Translated, it gives CASSLGTAYPGEQYF.

The rearrangement joins TRBV19 to TRBJ2-6, with D possibly being TRBD2 (6 bases). The CDR3 contains 16 residues. Trimming cost V 3 bases and J 4 bases, with 13 bases left between them. Per germline, CDR1 LNHDA and CDR2 SQIVND (reference sequence). CDR3 protein: CASSIGGERGANVLTF. The CDR3 DNA follows: TGTGCCAGTAGTATTGGAGGGGAACGAGGGGCCAACGTCCTGACTTTC.

The rearrangement links TRBV7-3 to TRBJ2-7, with 12 bases lining up with TRBD2. This CDR3 is built from 16 residues. CDR1 SGHTA and CDR2 FQGTGA come from the germline V gene. The junction had 7 bases not matched to a gene; V was cut back by 2 bases and J by 5 bases. The CDR3 DNA sequence: TGTGCCAGCAGCTTACGCCCTAGCGGGAGGGGCAACGAGCAGTACTTC. This encodes CASSLRPSGRGNEQYF.

The chain recombines TRBV4-3 with TRBJ2-2, with a tentative D call TRBD2 (6 bases). The germline gives CDR1 LGHNA, CDR2 YSLEER. The V end lost 0 bases, the J end lost 6 bases, and 11 bases lay between the germline ends. The length of the CDR3 is 15 residues. In DNA, the CDR3 is TGCGCCAGCAGCCAAGAGCGGGGAAAGGCCGGGGAGCTGTTTTTT. Its protein product is CASSQERGKAGELFF.